This is a list of T cell receptor beta chains from one sample in a study of multiple sclerosis patients with progressive multifocal leukoencephalopathy. Data came from immunoSEQ multiplex PCR; TCRdb stores just in-frame clones and leaves some out. The repertoire consists of under 35,000 clones, with roughly 86% occurring once and the leading ten covering 5.7%. The source material was PBMCs, sampled from a patient treated with natalizumab. These TCRs come from a woman aged 40 to 55 with progressive multifocal leukoencephalopathy. The CDR3 runs from the conserved cysteine through the conserved F or W. Each record gives: D gene, clone size, J gene, V gene, CDR3 protein, CDR3 DNA. The D gene is left open where the match is weak. Some rows mark clone size as missing; the rest say once, few, many or name a class of expanded clone.

NA | NA | TRBJ1-2 | TRBV2 | CASRGPGNYGYTF | TGTGCCAGCAGGGGCCCAGGAAACTATGGCTACACCTTC
NA | NA | TRBJ1-4 | TRBV5-4 | CASSWLPGEKLFF | TGTGCCAGCAGCTGGCTCCCGGGGGAAAAACTGTTTTTT
TRBD1 | NA | TRBJ2-7 | TRBV30 | CACQRTGSSYEQYF | TGTGCCTGCCAGAGGACAGGGAGCTCCTACGAGCAGTACTTC
TRBD1 | NA | TRBJ1-2 | TRBV7-2 | CASSPTIGRGAGGGYTF | TGTGCCAGCAGCCCTACCATCGGGAGGGGGGCAGGGGGCGGCTACACCTTC
TRBD2 | once | TRBJ2-1 | TRBV4-2 | CASSQASEAGAGNEQFF | TGTGCCAGCAGCCAAGCGTCAGAAGCGGGAGCCGGCAATGAGCAGTTCTTC
NA | NA | TRBJ2-7 | TRBV7-9 | CASSSPSYEQYF | TGTGCCAGCAGCTCACCATCCTACGAGCAGTACTTC
NA | NA | TRBJ2-7 | TRBV10-3 | CAISDMGGGTYEQYF | TGTGCCATCAGTGATATGGGGGGCGGAACCTACGAGCAGTACTTC
NA | once | TRBJ2-5 | TRBV7-9 | CASSLVAQRETQYF | TGTGCCAGCAGCTTAGTAGCCCAGAGAGAGACCCAGTACTTC
TRBD1 | NA | TRBJ1-4 | TRBV19 | CASRNRGGGEKLFF | TGTGCCAGTAGGAACAGGGGAGGAGGCGAAAAACTGTTTTTT
TRBD1 | NA | TRBJ1-6 | TRBV30 | CAWDRDRDSVWNSPLHF | TGTGCCTGGGACCGGGACAGGGACTCTGTTTGGAATTCACCCCTCCACTTT
TRBD2 | NA | TRBJ2-7 | TRBV27 | CASSLAGDLYEQYF | TGTGCCAGCAGTTTAGCGGGAGATCTCTACGAGCAGTACTTC
NA | NA | TRBJ2-3 | TRBV5-1 | CASSGGYSTDTQYF | TGCGCCAGCAGCGGGGGCTATAGCACAGATACGCAGTATTTT
TRBD1 | few | TRBJ1-3 | TRBV2 | CASIQGTGKGNTIYF | TGTGCCAGCATCCAAGGGACAGGGAAAGGAAACACCATATATTTT
NA | few | TRBJ1-4 | TRBV10-3 | CAISHAGTNEKLFF | TGTGCCATCAGCCACGCAGGAACTAATGAAAAACTGTTTTTT
NA | once | TRBJ2-7 | TRBV6-1 | CASSVGYEQYF | TGTGCCAGCAGTGTGGGGTACGAGCAGTACTTC